The entry below gives a single T cell receptor beta chain sequence along with its context. The antigen it recognizes is unknown. One base away there is no much larger clone; base qualities are not given. The entry originates in a study of control samples from healthy donors and cancer patients (TCRdb year 2020). CDR3 length: 16 amino acids, cysteine to phenylalanine. The only DNA kept is the CDR3, 48 bases in frame from the first base. Based on the germline V gene, the CDR1 and CDR2 sequences are SGHTA and FQGNSA. V is clipped by 4 bases and J by 7 bases, and the sequence between their germline boundaries is 22 bases long. The library came from the immunoSEQ multiplex PCR assay. The immuneACCESS repertoire file appears here via TCRdb, limited to in-frame rearrangements. These files lack a portion of the clones; in checked studies, under half of the deficit traces to unresolved V genes, and the cause of the others is not known. The sample table shows tens of thousands of clones, and about 85% are seen once. The ten largest clones represent over 12% of the sample.

This receptor was identified in a man aged 55 to 70 with head and neck cancer. Material: PBMCs. The V gene is TRBV7-2 and the J gene is TRBJ1-2; a tentative D call is TRBD1 (5 bases match). The CDR3 sequence is CASSSAPGGSDAGYTF. In nucleotide form, the sequence is TGTGCCAGCAGCTCAGCCCCGGGGGGGTCGGACGCTGGCTACACCTTC. Beyond the CDR3, the reference TRBV7-2 and TRBJ1-2 genes provide the residues; the full variable domain reads: GAGVSQSPSNKVTEKGKDVELRCDPISGHTALYWYRQSLGQGLEFLIYFQGNSAPDKSGLPSDRFSAERTGGSVSTLTIQRTQQEDSAVYLCASSSAPGGSDAGYTFGSGTRLTVV.